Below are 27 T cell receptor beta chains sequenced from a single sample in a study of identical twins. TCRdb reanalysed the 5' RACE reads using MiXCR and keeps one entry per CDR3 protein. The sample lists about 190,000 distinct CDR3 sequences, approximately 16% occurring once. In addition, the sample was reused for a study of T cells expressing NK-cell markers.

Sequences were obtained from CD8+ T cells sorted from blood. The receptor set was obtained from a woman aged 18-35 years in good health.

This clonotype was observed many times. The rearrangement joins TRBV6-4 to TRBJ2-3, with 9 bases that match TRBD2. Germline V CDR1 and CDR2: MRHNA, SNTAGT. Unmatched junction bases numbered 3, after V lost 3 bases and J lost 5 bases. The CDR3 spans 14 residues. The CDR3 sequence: CASSERGGQDTQYF. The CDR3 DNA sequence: TGTGCCAGCAGTGAGCGGGGGGGCCAAGATACGCAGTATTTT.

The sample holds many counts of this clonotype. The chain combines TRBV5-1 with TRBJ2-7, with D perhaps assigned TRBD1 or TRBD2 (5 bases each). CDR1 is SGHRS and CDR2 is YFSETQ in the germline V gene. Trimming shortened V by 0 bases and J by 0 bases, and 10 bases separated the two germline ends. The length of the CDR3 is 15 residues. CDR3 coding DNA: TGCGCCAGCAGCTTGGTCGGGACGAGCTCCTACGAGCAGTACTTC. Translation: CASSLVGTSSYEQYF.

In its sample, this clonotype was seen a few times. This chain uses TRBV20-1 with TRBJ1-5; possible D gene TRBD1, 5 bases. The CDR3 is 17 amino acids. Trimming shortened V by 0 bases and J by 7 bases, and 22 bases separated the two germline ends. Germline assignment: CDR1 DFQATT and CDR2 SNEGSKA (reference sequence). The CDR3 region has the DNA TGCAGTGCTAGAGATCGGGGCAGAGTATCGTGGGACCAGCCCCAGCATTTT. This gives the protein CSARDRGRVSWDQPQHF.

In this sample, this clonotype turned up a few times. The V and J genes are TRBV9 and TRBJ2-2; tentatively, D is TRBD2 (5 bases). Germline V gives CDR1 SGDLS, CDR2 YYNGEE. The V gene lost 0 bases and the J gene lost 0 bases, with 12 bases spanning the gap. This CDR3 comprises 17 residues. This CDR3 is CASSVDQRTANTGELFF. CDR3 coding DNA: TGTGCCAGCAGCGTAGATCAACGGACTGCGAACACCGGGGAGCTGTTTTTT.

CDR3 sequence (DNA): TGCGCCAGCAGCTTGGGGTTGGGTAGAGCCTACGAGCAGTACTTC. Its translation: CASSLGLGRAYEQYF. The chain joins TRBV5-1 to TRBJ2-7, with D uncertain. V lost 0 bases and J 2 bases, leaving 12 bases between the germline ends. This CDR3 is 15 amino acids long. From germline, CDR1 is SGHRS and CDR2 YFSETQ. The full variable domain, its missing parts supplied by reference TRBV5-1 and TRBJ2-7, is KAGVTQTPRYLIKTRGQQVTLSCSPISGHRSVSWYQQTPGQGLQFLFEYFSETQRNKGNFPGRFSGRQFSNSRSEMNVSTLELGDSALYLCASSLGLGRAYEQYFGPGTRLTVT.

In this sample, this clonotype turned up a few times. The chain's CDR3 is CASSLLGASFWETQYF. CDR3 DNA: TGTGCCAGCAGCCTTTTAGGGGCTAGCTTCTGGGAGACCCAGTACTTC. J is TRBJ2-5 and V is TRBV14; the D call may be TRBD1 or TRBD2 (5 bases each). Looked up from germline, CDR1 is SGHDN and CDR2 is FVKESK. V lost 4 bases, J lost 5 bases, and 20 bases lay in between. CDR3 length: 16 amino acids.

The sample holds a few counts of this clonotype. The CDR3 is CASSVVGDGYTF. In nucleotides, the CDR3 is TGTGCCAGCAGCGTAGTAGGGGATGGCTACACCTTC. The chain combines TRBV9 with TRBJ1-2; tentative D call: TRBD1 (5 bases). V was trimmed by 0 bases and J by 6 bases, leaving 6 bases between them. CDR1 and CDR2 (germline): SGDLS, YYNGEE. CDR3 size: 12 residues.

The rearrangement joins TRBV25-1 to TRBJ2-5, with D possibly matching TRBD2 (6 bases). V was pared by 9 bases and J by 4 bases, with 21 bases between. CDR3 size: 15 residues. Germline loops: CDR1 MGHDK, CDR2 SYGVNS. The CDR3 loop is CASTLTGEAGETQYF. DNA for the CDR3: TGTGCCAGTACCCTAACGGGGGAGGCTGGAGAGACCCAGTACTTC.

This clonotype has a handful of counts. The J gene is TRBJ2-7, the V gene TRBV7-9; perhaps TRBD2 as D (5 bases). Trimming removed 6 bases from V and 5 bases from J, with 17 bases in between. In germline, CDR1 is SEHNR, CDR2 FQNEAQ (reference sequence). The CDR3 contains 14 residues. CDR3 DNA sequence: TGTGCCAGCAGTGATGGAGTCGGGGTCGACGAGCAGTACTTC. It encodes CASSDGVGVDEQYF.

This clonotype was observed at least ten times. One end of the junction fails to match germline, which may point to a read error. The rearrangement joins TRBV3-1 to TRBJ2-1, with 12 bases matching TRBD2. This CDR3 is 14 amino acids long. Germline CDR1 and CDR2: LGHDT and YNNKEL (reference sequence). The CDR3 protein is CASSQGLAGMWQFF. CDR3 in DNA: TGTGCCAGCAGTCAAGGACTAGCGGGGATGTGGCAGTTCTTC.

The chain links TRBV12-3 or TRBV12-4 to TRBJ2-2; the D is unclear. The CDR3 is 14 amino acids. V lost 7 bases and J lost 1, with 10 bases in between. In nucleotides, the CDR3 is TGTGCCAGCACCCGTCTGGAGAACACCGGGGAGCTGTTTTTT. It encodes CASTRLENTGELFF.

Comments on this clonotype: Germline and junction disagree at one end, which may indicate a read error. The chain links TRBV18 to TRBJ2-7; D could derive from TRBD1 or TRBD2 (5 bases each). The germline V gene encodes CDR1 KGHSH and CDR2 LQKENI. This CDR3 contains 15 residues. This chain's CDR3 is CASSPSVGLGDEQCF. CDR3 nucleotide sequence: TGTGCCAGCTCACCCAGTGTGGGGTTAGGGGACGAGCAGTGCTTC.

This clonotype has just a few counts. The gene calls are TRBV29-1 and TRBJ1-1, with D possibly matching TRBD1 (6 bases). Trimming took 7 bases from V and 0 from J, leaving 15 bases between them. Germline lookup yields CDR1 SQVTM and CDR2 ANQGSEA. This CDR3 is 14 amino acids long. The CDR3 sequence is CSGQVGQLNTEAFF. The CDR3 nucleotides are TGCAGCGGCCAAGTTGGACAGTTGAACACTGAAGCTTTCTTT.

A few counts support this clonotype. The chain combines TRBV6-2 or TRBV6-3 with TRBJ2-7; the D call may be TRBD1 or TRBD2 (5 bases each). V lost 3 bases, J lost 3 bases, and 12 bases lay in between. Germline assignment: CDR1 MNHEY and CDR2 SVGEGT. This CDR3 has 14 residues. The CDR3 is CASSYKGPIYEQYF. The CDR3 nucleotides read TGTGCCAGCAGTTATAAGGGACCGATCTACGAGCAGTACTTC.

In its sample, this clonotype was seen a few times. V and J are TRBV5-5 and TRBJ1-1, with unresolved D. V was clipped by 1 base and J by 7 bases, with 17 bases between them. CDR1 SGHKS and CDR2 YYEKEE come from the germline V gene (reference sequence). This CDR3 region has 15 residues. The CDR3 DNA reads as TGTGCCAGCAGCTTGTCCACAGCTCTTGGTGATGAAGCTTTCTTT. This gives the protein CASSLSTALGDEAFF.

In nucleotides, the CDR3 is TGTGCCAGCAGCGAAGGTAGCTGGGTGGGAGATACGCAGTATTTT. This encodes CASSEGSWVGDTQYF. The chain is built from TRBV9 and TRBJ2-3; D remains ambiguous. There are 15 residues in the CDR3. CDR1 and CDR2 from the germline V gene are SGDLS and YYNGEE. V was trimmed by 3 bases and J by 5 bases, leaving 16 bases between them.

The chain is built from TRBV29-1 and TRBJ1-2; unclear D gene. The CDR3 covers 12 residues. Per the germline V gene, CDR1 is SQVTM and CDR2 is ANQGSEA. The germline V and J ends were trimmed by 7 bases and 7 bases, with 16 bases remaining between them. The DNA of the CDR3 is TGCAGCGCCGTACAGAGGGCGGGTGGCTACACCTTC. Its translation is CSAVQRAGGYTF.

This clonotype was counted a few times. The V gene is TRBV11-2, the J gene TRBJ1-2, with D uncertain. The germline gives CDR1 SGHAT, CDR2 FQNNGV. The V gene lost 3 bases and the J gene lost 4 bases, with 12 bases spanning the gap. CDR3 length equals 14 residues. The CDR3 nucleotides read TGTGCCAGCAGCTTTGAAACGCCGGGCTATGGCTACACCTTC. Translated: CASSFETPGYGYTF.

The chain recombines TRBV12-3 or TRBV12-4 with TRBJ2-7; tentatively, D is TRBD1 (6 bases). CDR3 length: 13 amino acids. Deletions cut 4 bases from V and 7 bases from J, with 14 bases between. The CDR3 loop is CASSYQGLGEQYF. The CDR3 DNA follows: TGTGCCAGCAGTTATCAGGGGTTGGGTGAGCAGTACTTC.

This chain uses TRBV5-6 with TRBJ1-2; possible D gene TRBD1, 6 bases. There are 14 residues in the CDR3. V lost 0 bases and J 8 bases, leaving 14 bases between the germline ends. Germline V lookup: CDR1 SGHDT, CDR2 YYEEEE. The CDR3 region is CASSLGTVVYGYTF. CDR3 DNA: TGTGCCAGCAGCTTGGGGACAGTGGTCTACGGCTACACCTTC.

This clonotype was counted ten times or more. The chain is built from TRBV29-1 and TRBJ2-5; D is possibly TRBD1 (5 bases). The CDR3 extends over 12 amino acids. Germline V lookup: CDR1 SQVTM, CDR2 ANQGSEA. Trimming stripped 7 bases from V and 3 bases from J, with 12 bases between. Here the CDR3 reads CSAIRQKETQYF. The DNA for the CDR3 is TGCAGCGCCATCCGACAGAAAGAGACCCAGTACTTC.

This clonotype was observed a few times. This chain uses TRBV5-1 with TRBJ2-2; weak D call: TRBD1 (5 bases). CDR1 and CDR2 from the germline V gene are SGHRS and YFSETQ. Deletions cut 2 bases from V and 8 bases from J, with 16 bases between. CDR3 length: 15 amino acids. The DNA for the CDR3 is TGCGCCAGCAGCTTTGGACACCCCGTTAGTGGGGAGCTGTTTTTT. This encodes CASSFGHPVSGELFF.

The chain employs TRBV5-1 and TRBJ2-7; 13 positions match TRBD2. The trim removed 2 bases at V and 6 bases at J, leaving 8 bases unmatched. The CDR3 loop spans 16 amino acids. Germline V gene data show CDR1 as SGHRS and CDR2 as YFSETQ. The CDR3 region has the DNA TGCGCCAGCAGCTTACTAGCGGGAGGGCCTCTTCTCGAGCAGTACTTC. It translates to CASSLLAGGPLLEQYF.

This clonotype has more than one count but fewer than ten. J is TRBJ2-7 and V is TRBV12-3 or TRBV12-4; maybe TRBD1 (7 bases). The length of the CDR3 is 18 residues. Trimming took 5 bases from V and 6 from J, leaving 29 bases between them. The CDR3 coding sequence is TGTGCCAGCAGTCCTTCATTCGTGTGGGGGGCGAAGGGGGCCGAGCAGTACTTC. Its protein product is CASSPSFVWGAKGAEQYF.

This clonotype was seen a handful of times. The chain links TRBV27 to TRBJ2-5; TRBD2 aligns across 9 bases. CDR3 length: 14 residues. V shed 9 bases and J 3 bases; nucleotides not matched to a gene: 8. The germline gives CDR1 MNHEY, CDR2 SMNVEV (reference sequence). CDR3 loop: CASKSGGWEETQYF. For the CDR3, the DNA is TGTGCCAGTAAGAGCGGGGGGTGGGAAGAGACCCAGTACTTC.

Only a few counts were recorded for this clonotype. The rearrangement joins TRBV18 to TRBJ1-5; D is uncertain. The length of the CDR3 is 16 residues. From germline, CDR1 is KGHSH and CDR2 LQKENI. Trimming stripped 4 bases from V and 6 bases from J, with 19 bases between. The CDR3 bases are TGTGCCAGCTCACTTCGGGCAGAGTCTTCACCTCAGCCCCAGCATTTT. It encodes CASSLRAESSPQPQHF.

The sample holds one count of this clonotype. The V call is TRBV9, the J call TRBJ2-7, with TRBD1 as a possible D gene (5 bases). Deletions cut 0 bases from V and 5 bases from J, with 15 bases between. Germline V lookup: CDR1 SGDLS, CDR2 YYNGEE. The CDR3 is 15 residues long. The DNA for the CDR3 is TGTGCCAGCAGCGTAGGGGCAGGGAAATTTGACGAGCAGTACTTC. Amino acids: CASSVGAGKFDEQYF.